Listed below are T cell receptor beta chains from one sample, sequenced in a study of response to subunit inactivated influenza vaccine. TCRdb used MiXCR to reprocess the RT-PCR reads, holding one entry per CDR3 protein. The table records approximately 730,000 distinct CDR3 sequences, over 11% of them present only once. The input for sequencing was PBMCs from blood, taken around 14 days before vaccination. All receptors derive from a man in his fifties who received an inactivated influenza vaccine. Each CDR3 is given with its conserved first and last residue. A D gene is named only where the DNA matches it firmly. Part of the rows lack a size; the others show once, few, many or a class for expanded clones.

few	TRBV7-8	-	TRBJ1-1	CASSLVGSMNTEAFF	TGTGCCAGCAGCTTAGTAGGCAGCATGAACACTGAAGCTTTCTTT
few	TRBV29-1	-	TRBJ2-7	CSVVSSKYEQYF	TGCAGCGTTGTCTCTAGCAAGTACGAGCAGTACTTC
-	TRBV15	TRBD2	TRBJ2-3	CATSRRGSGRFTDTQYF	TGTGCCACCAGCAGAAGGGGTAGCGGGAGGTTCACAGATACGCAGTATTTT
-	TRBV20-1	TRBD1	TRBJ2-7	CCARGRGDRGRGEQYF	TGCTGTGCTAGAGGAAGAGGGGACAGGGGAAGGGGCGAGCAGTACTTC
few	TRBV5-6	TRBD2	TRBJ2-4	CASSFLSGGSIQYF	TGTGCCAGCAGCTTCTTGTCGGGGGGGAGCATTCAGTACTTC
few	TRBV4-3	-	TRBJ1-6	CASSQDSVLGSGSPLHF	TGCGCCAGCAGCCAAGATAGTGTACTAGGGAGTGGTTCACCCCTCCACTTT
-	TRBV12-3/TRBV12-4	-	TRBJ1-4	CASSLPPNDGLFF	TGTGCCAGCAGTTTACCGCCAAACGATGGACTGTTTTTT
few	TRBV5-1	-	TRBJ2-7	CASSVQSDSYEQYF	TGCGCCAGCAGCGTCCAGTCGGACTCCTACGAGCAGTACTTC
-	TRBV6-2/TRBV6-3	-	TRBJ2-1	CASSYNRGGVLNEQFF	TGTGCCAGCAGTTACAATAGAGGCGGTGTGTTAAATGAGCAGTTCTTC
-	TRBV4-3	TRBD1	TRBJ2-6	CASSQVGRGPGANVLTF	TGCGCCAGCAGCCAAGTGGGCAGGGGGCCTGGGGCCAACGTCCTGACTTTC
few	TRBV4-2	-	TRBJ1-1	CASSQDRVVVHMNTEAFF	TGTGCCAGCAGCCAAGATAGGGTGGTCGTACACATGAACACTGAAGCTTTCTTT
-	TRBV28	TRBD1	TRBJ1-4	CASSLPGQATNEKLFF	TGTGCCAGCAGTTTACCGGGACAGGCTACTAATGAAAAACTGTTTTTT
-	TRBV12-3/TRBV12-4	-	TRBJ1-1	CASSLNRRSAEAFF	TGTGCCAGCAGTTTGAACCGCCGTAGCGCTGAAGCTTTCTTT
-	TRBV28	-	TRBJ1-5	CASSLGQPQLF	TGTGCCAGCAGTTTAGGGCAGCCCCAGCTTTTT
-	TRBV5-1	TRBD2	TRBJ2-1	CASSLTRHLAGPHNEQFF	TGCGCCAGCAGCTTGACTCGTCATTTAGCGGGGCCCCACAATGAGCAGTTCTTC
many	TRBV6-2/TRBV6-3	-	TRBJ1-2	CASSYRDGYTF	TGTGCCAGCAGTTACAGGGACGGCTACACCTTC
-	TRBV9	TRBD2	TRBJ2-1	CASSGGLADNEQFF	TGTGCCAGCAGCGGGGGACTAGCGGACAATGAGCAGTTCTTC
-	TRBV7-9	TRBD1	TRBJ1-4	CASSFEDRAYEKLFF	TGTGCCAGCAGTTTTGAAGACAGGGCTTACGAAAAACTGTTTTTT
-	TRBV5-6	TRBD2	TRBJ2-1	CASSDRLAGGPDNEQFF	TGTGCCAGCAGCGATCGACTAGCGGGAGGGCCCGACAATGAGCAGTTCTTC
-	TRBV11-2	TRBD1	TRBJ2-4	CASSLIRGQGAYIQYF	TGTGCCAGCAGCTTAATCCGAGGACAGGGGGCTTACATTCAGTACTTC
few	TRBV7-8	-	TRBJ2-2	CASSSEHHDRMGTGELFF	TGTGCCAGCAGCTCCGAACACCACGACAGGATGGGGACCGGGGAGCTGTTTTTT
-	TRBV29-1	TRBD2	TRBJ2-2	CSVLAGVNTGELFF	TGCAGCGTCCTAGCGGGGGTGAACACCGGGGAGCTGTTTTTT